Listed here is a single TCR beta chain. Its antigen is not known. The data are from a study of OX40 agonist ivuxolimab in advanced cancers. Overall study: Ivuxolimab is an agonistic anti-OX40 (CD134) antibody, and patients were treated with it. Findings and caveats of the study: Expanded clones were, on average, more numerous among CD8+ T cells than CD4+.

Measured with immunoSEQ multiplex PCR; TCRdb has only the in-frame clones, and not every one. The repertoire holds about 57,000 clones, with 87% as singletons. V shed 2 bases and J shed 5 bases, with 9 bases lying between them. The CDR3 contains 13 residues. Germline CDR1 reads SGHTA; CDR2 reads FQGNSA. The clonotype originates from an adult with an advanced solid tumor such as melanoma, head and neck, liver or kidney cancer. The chain employs TRBV7-2 and TRBJ2-5; D gene unclear. The sample in question was CD4+ or CD8+ T cells sorted from blood, obtained in a trial of the OX40 agonist ivuxolimab. This CDR3 is CASSLRRAETQYF. The CDR3 DNA follows: TGTGCCAGCAGCTTACGAAGAGCCGAGACCCAGTACTTC.